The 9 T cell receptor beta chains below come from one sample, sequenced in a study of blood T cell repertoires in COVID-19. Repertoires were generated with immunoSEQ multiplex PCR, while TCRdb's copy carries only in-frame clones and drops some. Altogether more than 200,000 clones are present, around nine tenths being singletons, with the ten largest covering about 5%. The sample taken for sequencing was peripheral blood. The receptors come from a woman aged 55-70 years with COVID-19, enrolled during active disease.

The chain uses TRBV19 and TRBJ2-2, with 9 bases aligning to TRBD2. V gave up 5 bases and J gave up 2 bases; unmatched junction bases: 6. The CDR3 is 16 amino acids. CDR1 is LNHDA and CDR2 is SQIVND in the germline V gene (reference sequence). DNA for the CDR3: TGTGCCAGTAGTCCCCATAGCGGGAGAAACACCGGGGAGCTGTTTTTT. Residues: CASSPHSGRNTGELFF.

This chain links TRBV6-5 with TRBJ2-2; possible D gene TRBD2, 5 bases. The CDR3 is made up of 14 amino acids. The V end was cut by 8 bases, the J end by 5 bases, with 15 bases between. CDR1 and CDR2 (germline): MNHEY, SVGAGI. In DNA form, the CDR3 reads TGTGCCAGCCTTGATGGAGGCTTTACCGGGGAGCTGTTTTTT. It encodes CASLDGGFTGELFF.

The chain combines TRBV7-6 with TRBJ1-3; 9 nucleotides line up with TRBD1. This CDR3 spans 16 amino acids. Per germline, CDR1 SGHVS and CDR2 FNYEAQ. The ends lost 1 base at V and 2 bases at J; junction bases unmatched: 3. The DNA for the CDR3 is TGTGCCAGCAGCTTAGGACAGGGGGGGACTGGAAACACCATATATTTT. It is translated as CASSLGQGGTGNTIYF.

The CDR3 reads CASRRTGGNSPLHF. The CDR3 DNA reads TGTGCCAGCAGGAGGACAGGGGGTAATTCACCCCTCCACTTT. The rearrangement joins TRBV6-5 to TRBJ1-6; 10 bases align to TRBD1. V lost 6 bases, J lost 6 bases, and 2 bases stayed unmatched. The CDR3 covers 14 residues. Germline assignment: CDR1 MNHEY and CDR2 SVGAGI.

CDR3 loop: CASSDPGQGNRETQYF. CDR3 bases: TGTGCCAGCAGTGATCCGGGACAGGGGAATAGGGAGACCCAGTACTTC. The chain combines TRBV2 with TRBJ2-5, with 10 bases lining up with TRBD1. Germline lookup yields CDR1 SNHLY and CDR2 FYNNEI. Trimming cost V 3 bases and J 5 bases; bases outside gene matches: 9. This CDR3 contains 16 residues.

In DNA form, the CDR3 reads TGCGCCAGCAGCTTGGCCCCCAGCGGGAGGGCCTACGAGCAGTACTTC. This encodes CASSLAPSGRAYEQYF. The chain joins TRBV5-1 to TRBJ2-7; 10 bases line up with TRBD2. J gave up 2 bases and V 0 bases, and 5 bases lay outside the gene matches. Germline V gene data show CDR1 as SGHRS and CDR2 as YFSETQ. This CDR3 is 16 amino acids long. The variable domain in full, completed from reference TRBV5-1 and TRBJ2-7, reads KAGVTQTPRYLIKTRGQQVTLSCSPISGHRSVSWYQQTPGQGLQFLFEYFSETQRNKGNFPGRFSGRQFSNSRSEMNVSTLELGDSALYLCASSLAPSGRAYEQYFGPGTRLTVT.

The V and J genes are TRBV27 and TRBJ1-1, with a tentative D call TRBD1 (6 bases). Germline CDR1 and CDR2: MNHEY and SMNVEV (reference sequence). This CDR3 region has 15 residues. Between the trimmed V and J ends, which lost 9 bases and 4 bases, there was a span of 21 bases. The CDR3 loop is CASIPTGGFGTEAFF. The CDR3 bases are TGTGCCAGTATACCGACGGGGGGCTTCGGCACTGAAGCTTTCTTT.

CDR3 sequence (DNA): TGTGCCAGCAGCTTAGAACAGGGGACTAAACTGTTTTTT. It specifies CASSLEQGTKLFF. This rearrangement joins TRBV11-2 to TRBJ1-4; TRBD1 matches 7 bases. Germline lookup yields CDR1 SGHAT and CDR2 FQNNGV. V gave up 0 bases and J gave up 11 bases; unmatched junction bases: 3. This CDR3 comprises 13 residues.

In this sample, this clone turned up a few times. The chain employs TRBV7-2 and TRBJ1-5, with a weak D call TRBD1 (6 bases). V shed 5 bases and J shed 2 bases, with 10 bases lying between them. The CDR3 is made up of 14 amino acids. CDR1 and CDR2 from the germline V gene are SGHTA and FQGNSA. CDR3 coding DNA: TGTGCCAGCAGCATCGACAGGCGCAATCAGCCCCAGCATTTT. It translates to CASSIDRRNQPQHF. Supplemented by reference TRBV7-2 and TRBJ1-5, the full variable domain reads GAGVSQSPSNKVTEKGKDVELRCDPISGHTALYWYRQSLGQGLEFLIYFQGNSAPDKSGLPSDRFSAERTGGSVSTLTIQRTQQEDSAVYLCASSIDRRNQPQHFGDGTRLSIL.